This T cell receptor (beta chain) was documented in a study of shared clonotypes between healthy human individuals. Study-level information: Three CD4 naive, three CD4 memory, two CD8 naive and one CD8 memory plate were used per donor.

Cells designated naive CD8 were CD45RO-negative and were positively selected for CCR7, with terminally differentiated effector memory CD45RA+ cells excluded. Donation came from healthy HIV-negative adults that had no recent acute infections or vaccinations. Germline values: CDR1 SNHLY, CDR2 FYNNEI. The CDR3 covers 15 residues. The V gene end was trimmed by 1 base and the J gene end by 9 bases; junction bases not matched to a gene: 6. Replicate PCRs run on sorted subsets employed 150 to 250 ng DNA, approximately 30,000 T cell genomes. Data came from immunoSEQ multiplex PCR; TCRdb stores just in-frame clones and leaves some out. The sample has fewer than 850,000 clones; 96% are singletons.

The gene calls are TRBV2 and TRBJ2-1, with 10 positions matching TRBD2. This receptor was identified in a young man in good health. The sequenced sample was naive CD8+ T cells sorted from blood. Here the CDR3 DNA reads TGTGCCAGCAGTGAAGGGCGGGGACTAGCGAGTGAGCAGTTCTTC. Residues: CASSEGRGLASEQFF.